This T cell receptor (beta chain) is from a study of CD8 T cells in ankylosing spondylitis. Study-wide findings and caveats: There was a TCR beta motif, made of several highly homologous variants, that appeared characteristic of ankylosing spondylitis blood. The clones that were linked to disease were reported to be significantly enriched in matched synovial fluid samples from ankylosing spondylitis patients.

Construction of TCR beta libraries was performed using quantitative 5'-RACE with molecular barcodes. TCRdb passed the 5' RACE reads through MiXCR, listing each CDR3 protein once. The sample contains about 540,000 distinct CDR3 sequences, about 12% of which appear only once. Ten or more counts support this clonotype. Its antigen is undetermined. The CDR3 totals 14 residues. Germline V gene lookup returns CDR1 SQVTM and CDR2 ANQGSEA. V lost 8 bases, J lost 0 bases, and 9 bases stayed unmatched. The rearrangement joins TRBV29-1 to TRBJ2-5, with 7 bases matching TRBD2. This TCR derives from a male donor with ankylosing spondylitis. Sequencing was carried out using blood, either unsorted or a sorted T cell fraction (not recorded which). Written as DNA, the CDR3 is TGCAGCTCCCGGGCGGGAGCGGACCAAGAGACCCAGTACTTC. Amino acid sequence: CSSRAGADQETQYF.